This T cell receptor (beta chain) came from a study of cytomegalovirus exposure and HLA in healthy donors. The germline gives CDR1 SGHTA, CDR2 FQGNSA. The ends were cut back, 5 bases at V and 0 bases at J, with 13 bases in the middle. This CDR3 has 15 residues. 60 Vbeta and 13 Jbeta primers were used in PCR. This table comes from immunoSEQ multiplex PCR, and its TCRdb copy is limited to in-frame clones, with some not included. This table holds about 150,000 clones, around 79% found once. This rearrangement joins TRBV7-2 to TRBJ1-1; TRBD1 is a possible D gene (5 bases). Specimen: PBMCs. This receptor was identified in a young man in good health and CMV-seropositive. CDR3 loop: CASSQGGRLNTEAFF. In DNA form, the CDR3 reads TGTGCCAGCAGCCAGGGAGGACGTCTGAACACTGAAGCTTTCTTT.